This is a list of T cell receptor beta chains from one sample in a study of long-term antiretroviral therapy in people with HIV. The protocol was immunoSEQ multiplex PCR, while the TCRdb copy is restricted to in-frame clones and leaves out a portion. This table holds about 20,000 clones, approximately 90% found once. The material was unsorted PBMCs, obtained about 4.1 years before starting antiretroviral therapy. All receptors come from a woman aged 25 to 39 with HIV. The CDR3 runs from the conserved cysteine through the conserved F or W. A D gene is named only where the DNA matches it firmly.

CDR3: CAWSRVQSTDTQYF
DNA: TGTGCCTGGAGTCGCGTACAAAGCACAGATACGCAGTATTTT
J: TRBJ2-3
D: -
V: TRBV30

CDR3: CASRRAGASGELFF
DNA: TGTGCCAGCCGGCGGGCGGGGGCGAGCGGGGAGCTGTTTTTT
J: TRBJ2-2
D: -
V: TRBV6-5

CDR3: CASSQDFPTDTQYF
DNA: TGCGCCAGCAGCCAAGATTTCCCCACAGATACGCAGTATTTT
J: TRBJ2-3
D: -
V: TRBV4-1

CDR3: CASSFSGGTDTQYF
DNA: TGTGCCAGCAGCTTCAGCGGGGGAACAGATACGCAGTATTTT
J: TRBJ2-3
D: TRBD2
V: TRBV7-2

CDR3: CASSPRREGYEQYF
DNA: TGTGCCAGCAGTCCCCGGAGGGAAGGGTACGAGCAGTACTTC
J: TRBJ2-7
D: -
V: TRBV27

CDR3: CASSPPSDAGPYGYTF
DNA: TGTGCCAGCTCACCACCGTCGGATGCAGGGCCCTATGGCTACACCTTC
J: TRBJ1-2
D: -
V: TRBV18

CDR3: CASSSSGRPYEQYF
DNA: TGCGCCAGCAGTTCAAGCGGGAGACCCTACGAGCAGTACTTC
J: TRBJ2-7
D: TRBD2
V: TRBV5-1

CDR3: CAISEKETQYF
DNA: TGTGCCATCAGTGAGAAAGAGACCCAGTACTTC
J: TRBJ2-5
D: -
V: TRBV10-3

CDR3: CASSQEAGGFISPLHF
DNA: TGCGCCAGCAGCCAAGAGGCAGGGGGATTCATTTCACCCCTCCACTTT
J: TRBJ1-6
D: TRBD1
V: TRBV4-3

CDR3: CASSIAGSTEAFF
DNA: TGTGCCAGTAGTATCGCGGGTAGCACTGAAGCTTTCTTT
J: TRBJ1-1
D: -
V: TRBV19

CDR3: CASSGTSDNTDTQYF
DNA: TGTGCCAGCAGTGGGACTAGCGATAACACAGATACGCAGTATTTT
J: TRBJ2-3
D: TRBD2
V: TRBV6-1

CDR3: CASSPGGGAEGYEQYF
DNA: TGTGCCAGCAGCCCAGGTGGGGGGGCCGAGGGATACGAGCAGTACTTC
J: TRBJ2-7
D: -
V: TRBV7-8